This T cell receptor beta chain was found in a study of T cells expressing NK-cell markers. In the study overall: Cells sorted as CD3+CD56+NKG2C+, CD3+CD56+NKG2C- and CD3+CD56-NKG2C+ T cells supplied the TCR beta repertoires.

From the 5' RACE reads, TCRdb lists one entry per CDR3 protein and no DNA. This sample contains 140,000 to 150,000 distinct CDR3 sequences. Remarks on this clonotype: Antigen specificity is unknown.

Points from the study as a whole: A few of the donors also had these clonotypes leading their CD3+CD56-NKG2C+ fraction. In 5 or 6 donors, dominant CD3+CD56+NKG2C+ clonotypes ranked among the top 10 CD8+ clonotypes. Whether expanded NKG2C+ T cell clones were HCMV specific stayed uncertain.

CDR3 length equals 12 residues. Per germline, CDR1 SQVTM and CDR2 ANQGSEA. The chain recombines TRBV29-1 with TRBJ2-7; the D call from TCRdb, TRBD1, cannot be confirmed without DNA. The source is a man younger than 35 in good health. Sample: blood T cells: a sorted CD56 or NKG2C T cell subset, CD4+ or CD8+ T cells, or bulk PBMC T cells (not recorded which). The CDR3 loop reads CSVHGTGSEQYF.